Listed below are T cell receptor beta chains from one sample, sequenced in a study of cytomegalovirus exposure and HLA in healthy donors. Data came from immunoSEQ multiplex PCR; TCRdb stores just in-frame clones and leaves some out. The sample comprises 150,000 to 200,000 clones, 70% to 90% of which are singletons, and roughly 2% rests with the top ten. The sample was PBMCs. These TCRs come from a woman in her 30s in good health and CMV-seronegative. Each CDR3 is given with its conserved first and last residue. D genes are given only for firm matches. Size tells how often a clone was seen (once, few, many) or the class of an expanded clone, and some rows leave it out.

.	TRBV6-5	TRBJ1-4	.	TGTGCCAGCAGTTACTCCCCCTCCTTTAATGAAAAACTGTTTTTT	CASSYSPSFNEKLFF
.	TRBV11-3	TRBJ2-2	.	TGTGCCAGCAGCTTAGATCCTCAGGAAGGCACCGGGGAGCTGTTTTTT	CASSLDPQEGTGELFF
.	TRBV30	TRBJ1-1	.	TGTGCCTGGGGGGGCAGACAGTTTGAAGCTTTCTTT	CAWGGRQFEAFF
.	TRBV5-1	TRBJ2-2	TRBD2	TGCGCCAGCCACGGCGGTGTAGCGGGGAACTGGTTCGCGAACACCGGGGAGCTGTTTTTT	CASHGGVAGNWFANTGELFF
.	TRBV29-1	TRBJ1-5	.	TGCAGACCGACGGCAGGGATGGATAGCAATCAGCCCCAGCATTTT	CRPTAGMDSNQPQHF
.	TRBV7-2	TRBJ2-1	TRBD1	TGTGCCAGCACCTTCCGACAGGGGTTGGGGAATGAGCAGTTCTTC	CASTFRQGLGNEQFF
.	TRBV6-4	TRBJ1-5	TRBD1	TGTGCCAGCAGCGCCGGGACAGGACTTCAGCCCCAGCATTTT	CASSAGTGLQPQHF
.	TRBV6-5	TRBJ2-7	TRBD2	TGTGCCAGCAGACTAGCGGGAGGGGCTACCTACGAGCAGTACTTC	CASRLAGGATYEQYF
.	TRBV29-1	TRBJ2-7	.	TGCAGCGCCAGAAGCTCCTACGAGCAGTACTTC	CSARSSYEQYF
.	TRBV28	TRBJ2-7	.	TGTGCCTGCAACCTCCGGGCAGGGCGGCACGAGCAGTACTTC	CACNLRAGRHEQYF
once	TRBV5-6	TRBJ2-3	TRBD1	TGTGCCAGCAGCTGGGACAGGGGTGGAGATACGCAGTATTTT	CASSWDRGGDTQYF
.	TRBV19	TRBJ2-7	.	TGTGCCAGTAGAGCCCGTGCCAGGGTCCCCTTC	CASRARARVPF
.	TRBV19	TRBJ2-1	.	TGTGCCAGTACCTCGGAAAGGGGGGAGCAGTTCTTC	CASTSERGEQFF
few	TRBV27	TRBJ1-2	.	TGTGCCAGCAGTCCGATACCCGGTTTATCCTATGGCTACACCTTC	CASSPIPGLSYGYTF
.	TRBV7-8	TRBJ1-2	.	TGTGCCAGCAGCGTAGGACAGACCTATGGCTACACCTTC	CASSVGQTYGYTF
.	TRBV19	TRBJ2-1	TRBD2	TGTGCCAGTAAGTGGACTAGCGGGAGCCCATACAATGAGCAGTTCTTC	CASKWTSGSPYNEQFF
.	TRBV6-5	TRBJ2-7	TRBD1	TGTGCCAGCAGTTTTGGACAGGGGCGGGACGAGCAGTACTTC	CASSFGQGRDEQYF
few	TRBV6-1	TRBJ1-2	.	TGTGCCGTAGGGGACGGGGGGACTAACTATGGCTACACCTTC	CAVGDGGTNYGYTF
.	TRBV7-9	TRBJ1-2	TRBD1	TGTTCCAGCAGCAGGGGGGGTCAGGGGGCAATCTATGGCTACACCTTC	CSSSRGGQGAIYGYTF
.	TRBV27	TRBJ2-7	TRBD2	TGTGCCAGCAGTATCACGGGACTAGCGGGGGCCAGAGAGCAGTACTTC	CASSITGLAGAREQYF
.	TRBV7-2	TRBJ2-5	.	TGTGCCAGCAGCTTAGGGGTACTAGGGAAGACCCAGTACTTC	CASSLGVLGKTQYF
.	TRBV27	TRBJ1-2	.	TGTGCCAGCAGTGCTACAGGGAGTGGCTACACCTTC	CASSATGSGYTF